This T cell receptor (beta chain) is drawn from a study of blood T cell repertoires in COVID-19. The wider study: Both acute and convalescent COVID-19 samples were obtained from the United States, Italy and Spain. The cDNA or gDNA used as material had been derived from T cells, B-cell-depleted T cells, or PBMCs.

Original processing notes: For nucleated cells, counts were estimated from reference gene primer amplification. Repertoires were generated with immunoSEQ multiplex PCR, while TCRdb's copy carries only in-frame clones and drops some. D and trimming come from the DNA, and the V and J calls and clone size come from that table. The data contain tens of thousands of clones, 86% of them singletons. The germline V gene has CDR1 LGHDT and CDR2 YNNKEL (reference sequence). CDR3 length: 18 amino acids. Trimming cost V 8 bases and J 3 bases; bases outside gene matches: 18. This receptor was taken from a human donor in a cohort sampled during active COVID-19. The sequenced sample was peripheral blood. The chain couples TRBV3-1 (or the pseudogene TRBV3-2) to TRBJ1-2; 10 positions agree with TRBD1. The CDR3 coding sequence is TGTGCCAGCCGAAACCATCCCGGGACAGGGGTCAATGACTATGGCTACACCTTC. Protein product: CASRNHPGTGVNDYGYTF.